The clone carrying this T cell receptor (beta chain) was seen many times. This entry comes from a study of T-cell reconstitution after alpha-beta-depleted transplantation in children. This CDR3 contains 15 residues. Trimming took off 2 bases at V and 2 bases at J, with 10 bases between the two ends. CDR1 is SGHKS and CDR2 is YYEKEE in the germline V gene (reference sequence). Unique molecular identifiers tagged the TCRbeta library. TCRdb re-called the PCR reads with MiXCR, one entry per CDR3 protein. The table lists some 220,000 distinct CDR3 sequences, around 9.6% of them singletons, with 5% to 7% in the top ten.

This receptor was identified in a human donor who donated a stem cell graft to a child with acute lymphoblastic leukemia. Material: PBMCs from the stem cell graft donor, obtained from the stem cell graft. The chain combines TRBV5-5 with TRBJ2-2; D may be TRBD1 (5 bases). The CDR3, as DNA: TGTGCCAGCAGCTTAGCGACAGTAAACACCGGGGAGCTGTTTTTT. Residues: CASSLATVNTGELFF.